Listed here are 25 T cell receptor beta chains from one sample, sequenced in a study of early T cells in non-severe SARS-CoV-2 infection. TCRdb reanalysed the 5' RACE reads using MiXCR and keeps one entry per CDR3 protein. The sample carries fewer than 75,000 distinct CDR3 sequences, around 20% recorded once. Specimen: whole blood, collected at baseline. Receptors were obtained from an adult who was a healthcare worker with PCR-confirmed SARS-CoV-2 infection or an uninfected control (not recorded which).

At least ten counts were recorded for this clonotype. One end of the junction is discordant with germline, which a read error may explain. This chain links TRBV13 with TRBJ1-1; D is ambiguous. This CDR3 is built from 13 residues. CDR1 and CDR2 (germline): PRHDT, FYEKMQ (reference sequence). Here the CDR3 reads CASSLGLGTEAFF. The CDR3 DNA follows: TGTGCCAGCAGCCTAGGGTTGGGCACTGAAGCTTTCTTT.

This clonotype was counted between two and nine times. The gene calls are TRBV3-1 and TRBJ2-3; D gene ambiguous. V gave up 0 bases and J gave up 6 bases, with 7 bases separating them. Germline CDR1 reads LGHDT; CDR2 reads YNNKEL (reference sequence). The CDR3 sequence is 13 residues long. The CDR3 spells CASSQDAQDTQYF. CDR3 sequence (DNA): TGTGCCAGCAGCCAAGATGCCCAGGATACGCAGTATTTT.

The chain couples TRBV27 to TRBJ2-2; tentative D call: TRBD1 (6 bases). Germline V lookup: CDR1 MNHEY, CDR2 SMNVEV (reference sequence). This CDR3 comprises 14 residues. V was cut by 6 bases and J by 3 bases, with 11 bases left in between. The DNA for the CDR3 is TGTGCCAGCAGATGGGGGCTCCACACCGGGGAGCTGTTTTTT. It yields the protein CASRWGLHTGELFF.

In its sample, this clonotype was seen a few times. V and J are TRBV29-1 and TRBJ1-6; the match to TRBD1 covers 11 bases. J lost 7 bases, V lost 7 bases, and 3 bases had no gene match. The CDR3 is 13 amino acids. Germline CDR1 and CDR2: SQVTM and ANQGSEA. CDR3 DNA sequence: TGCAGCGCCGGGACAGGGGGGAATTCACCCCTCCACTTT. Amino acid sequence: CSAGTGGNSPLHF.

This clonotype was recorded a few times. The DNA for the CDR3 is TGTGCCAGCAGCCATAGGGGTTTTGGAACTGAAGCTTTCTTT. Translation gives CASSHRGFGTEAFF. This rearrangement joins TRBV3-1 to TRBJ1-1; TRBD1 might be the D (5 bases). Germline V gene data show CDR1 as LGHDT and CDR2 as YNNKEL (reference sequence). Trimming took 3 bases from V and 5 from J, leaving 13 bases between them. The CDR3 is 14 amino acids.

This clonotype has a count of ten or more. J is TRBJ2-5 and V is TRBV7-2, with D perhaps TRBD2 (6 bases). CDR1 and CDR2 (germline): SGHTA, FQGNSA. Trimming took off 0 bases at V and 4 bases at J, with 9 bases between the two ends. The CDR3 spans 14 residues. The CDR3 DNA reads as TGTGCCAGCAGCTTAGCGGGGGGACCAGAGACCCAGTACTTC. This translates into CASSLAGGPETQYF. Supplemented by reference TRBV7-2 and TRBJ2-5, the full variable domain reads GAGVSQSPSNKVTEKGKDVELRCDPISGHTALYWYRQSLGQGLEFLIYFQGNSAPDKSGLPSDRFSAERTGGSVSTLTIQRTQQEDSAVYLCASSLAGGPETQYFGPGTRLLVL.

This clonotype has more than one count but fewer than ten. The chain links TRBV12-5 to TRBJ1-3; tentative D call: TRBD1 (5 bases). Trimming removed 3 bases at V and 4 bases at J, with 10 bases between. Germline CDR1 is LGHNT and CDR2 is FRNRAP. This CDR3 region has 14 residues. The CDR3 region has the DNA TGTGCTAGTGGTTTCGGGGGAGCGGGAAACACCATATATTTT. Its protein is CASGFGGAGNTIYF.

This clonotype was seen a handful of times. The CDR3 loop reads CASSPRDSATYEQYF. CDR3 nucleotides: TGTGCCAGCTCTCCCAGGGACAGTGCAACCTACGAGCAGTACTTC. This rearrangement joins TRBV18 to TRBJ2-7, with TRBD1 matching over 7 bases. The CDR3 has 15 amino acids. V trimming: 6 bases; J trimming: 2 bases; junction bases outside the gene matches: 10. CDR1 and CDR2 (germline): KGHSH, LQKENI.

This clonotype occurred once. This CDR3 is CSARERISGEQYF. The DNA for the CDR3 is TGCAGTGCTAGAGAAAGGATTTCGGGCGAGCAGTACTTC. The rearrangement uses TRBV20-1 and TRBJ2-7; D uncertain. Germline assignment: CDR1 DFQATT and CDR2 SNEGSKA (reference sequence). The CDR3 is 13 amino acids. The ends were cut back, 0 bases at V and 6 bases at J, with 12 bases in the middle.

In this sample, this clonotype turned up a few times. The V and J genes are TRBV12-2 and TRBJ2-1; TRBD1, the D gene given by the table, was not confirmed from the DNA. TRBV12-2 is annotated as a pseudogene. The CDR3 is made up of 15 amino acids. CDR3 DNA: TGTGCAAGTCGCTTTCCGGGACAGCTCTACAATGAGCAGTTCTTC. This sequence encodes CASRFPGQLYNEQFF.

This clonotype has just a few counts. The V call is TRBV5-1, the J call TRBJ2-7; 7 bases agree with TRBD1. The CDR3 consists of 14 residues. Germline CDR1 SGHRS, CDR2 YFSETQ. Germline trimming cut 0 bases from V and 4 bases from J; bases unmatched to any gene: 4. CDR3 nucleotides: TGCGCCAGCAGCTTGGAGCGGACAGGATACGAGCAGTACTTC. Its translation is CASSLERTGYEQYF. Supplemented by reference TRBV5-1 and TRBJ2-7, the full variable domain reads KAGVTQTPRYLIKTRGQQVTLSCSPISGHRSVSWYQQTPGQGLQFLFEYFSETQRNKGNFPGRFSGRQFSNSRSEMNVSTLELGDSALYLCASSLERTGYEQYFGPGTRLTVT.

A few counts support this clonotype. This rearrangement joins TRBV4-2 to TRBJ2-5; D unresolved. The V end lost 7 bases, the J end lost 7 bases, and 16 bases lay between the germline ends. This CDR3 is 13 amino acids long. Germline CDR1 is LGHNA and CDR2 is YNFKEQ. The CDR3 DNA is TGTGCCAGCAACAACCCCGGTGGTGGGACCCAGTACTTC. This codes for CASNNPGGGTQYF.

V usage is TRBV10-3 and J usage is TRBJ2-5, with 7 bases aligning to TRBD2. Germline V gives CDR1 ENHRY, CDR2 SYGVKD. J was trimmed by 5 bases and V by 3 bases; bases with no gene match: 3. CDR3 length: 13 amino acids. CDR3 nucleotide sequence: TGTGCCATCAGTGAAACTAGCGTTGAGACCCAGTACTTC. Translation gives CAISETSVETQYF.

The chain combines TRBV3-1 with TRBJ2-1; TRBD1 might be the D (7 bases). V lost 5 bases and J 6 bases, leaving 17 bases between the germline ends. Germline V gene sequence: CDR1 LGHDT, CDR2 YNNKEL (reference sequence). The CDR3 loop spans 15 amino acids. CDR3 nucleotides: TGTGCCAGCAGCTCCAGGGGGGCCCCAGCCAATGAGCAGTTCTTC. Protein product: CASSSRGAPANEQFF.

This clonotype was seen more than once but under ten times. The chain recombines TRBV3-1 with TRBJ2-3; a possible D gene is TRBD2 (5 bases). This CDR3 contains 14 residues. Trimming removed 6 bases from V and 6 bases from J, with 16 bases in between. CDR1 and CDR2 (germline): LGHDT, YNNKEL (reference sequence). The CDR3 is CASRRVEGSDTQYF. The CDR3 DNA is TGTGCCAGCAGGAGGGTCGAAGGGTCGGATACGCAGTATTTT.

A few counts support this clonotype. The J gene is TRBJ2-3, the V gene TRBV30; 7 bases are a match to TRBD2. V shed 2 bases and J 1 base; nucleotides not matched to a gene: 6. The CDR3 totals 15 residues. Germline V gene sequence: CDR1 GTSNPN, CDR2 SVGIG (reference sequence). Here the CDR3 reads CAWSRAGLRTDTQYF. The CDR3 bases are TGTGCCTGGAGTAGAGCGGGGCTCCGCACAGATACGCAGTATTTT.

V is TRBV19 and J is TRBJ1-1, with TRBD1 matching over 8 bases. Germline V gene data show CDR1 as LNHDA and CDR2 as SQIVND (reference sequence). This CDR3 comprises 14 residues. J was trimmed by 2 bases and V by 6 bases; bases with no gene match: 5. CDR3 bases: TGTGCCAGTAGATGGGGGACAGGAAACACTGAAGCTTTCTTT. Encoded protein: CASRWGTGNTEAFF.

This clonotype was found a few times. The rearrangement joins TRBV5-1 to TRBJ2-1; 7 bases map to TRBD1. In germline, CDR1 is SGHRS, CDR2 YFSETQ. CDR3 length: 13 amino acids. With 1 base clipped from V and 9 bases from J, the junction kept 4 bases outside the gene matches. The CDR3 DNA is TGCGCCAGCAGCTTGACAGGGGTGATTGAGCAGTTCTTC. This sequence encodes CASSLTGVIEQFF.

The rearrangement joins TRBV4-1 to TRBJ2-7; a weak D match, TRBD1 (7 bases). Germline-derived CDR1 and CDR2 are MGHRA and YSYEKL. The CDR3 loop spans 18 amino acids. Between the trimmed V and J ends, which lost 1 base and 0 bases, there was a span of 19 bases. The CDR3 reads CASSQGRPGRDSSYEQYF. The CDR3 DNA is TGCGCCAGCAGCCAAGGACGCCCGGGGCGGGACAGCTCCTACGAGCAGTACTTC.

V and J are TRBV3-1 and TRBJ2-1; a weak D match, TRBD1 (6 bases). CDR1 is LGHDT, CDR2 YNNKEL, per germline (reference sequence). The CDR3 is 14 amino acids. V lost 3 bases and J lost 7, with 13 bases in between. The CDR3 sequence is CASSHLDSKNEQFF. CDR3 DNA sequence: TGTGCCAGCAGCCACCTGGACAGTAAAAATGAGCAGTTCTTC.

The chain employs TRBV6-4 and TRBJ2-3, with D maybe TRBD2 (6 bases). The CDR3 totals 13 residues. The V end lost 3 bases, the J end lost 8 bases, and 12 bases lay between the germline ends. CDR1 MRHNA and CDR2 SNTAGT come from the germline V gene. The CDR3: CASSESRDGTQYF. The CDR3 coding sequence is TGTGCCAGCAGTGAATCGCGGGATGGTACGCAGTATTTT.

V is TRBV29-1 and J is TRBJ2-1; maybe TRBD2 (7 bases). Trimming took off 3 bases at V and 6 bases at J, with 9 bases between the two ends. Germline V lookup: CDR1 SQVTM, CDR2 ANQGSEA. The CDR3 totals 12 residues. Here the CDR3 DNA reads TGCAGCGTTGAGCGGGGGCCCAATGAGCAGTTCTTC. Its translation: CSVERGPNEQFF.

The rearrangement uses TRBV5-1 and TRBJ2-5; 8 bases map to TRBD2. The CDR3 has 15 amino acids. Germline V gene lookup returns CDR1 SGHRS and CDR2 YFSETQ. The junction had 6 bases not matched to a gene; V was cut back by 1 base and J by 4 bases. For the CDR3, the DNA is TGCGCCAGCAGCTTGATGGCCAGCGGGGGAGAGACCCAGTACTTC. Protein product: CASSLMASGGETQYF.

This rearrangement joins TRBV12-3 or TRBV12-4 to TRBJ2-2, with D possibly being TRBD2 (6 bases). This CDR3 spans 14 amino acids. V was pared by 7 bases and J by 7 bases, with 16 bases between. The CDR3 here is CASTPGDQGGELFF. In DNA, the CDR3 is TGTGCCAGCACCCCGGGGGACCAAGGCGGGGAGCTGTTTTTT.

In its sample, this clonotype was seen a few times. The chain couples TRBV7-6 to TRBJ2-7; 8 bases are shared with TRBD1. This CDR3 contains 15 residues. The germline V gene encodes CDR1 SGHVS and CDR2 FNYEAQ. V shed 6 bases, J shed 3 bases, and the junction held 10 bases outside the gene matches. The CDR3 reads CASSSYDRGIYEQYF. CDR3 coding DNA: TGTGCCAGCAGTAGTTATGACAGGGGAATCTACGAGCAGTACTTC.